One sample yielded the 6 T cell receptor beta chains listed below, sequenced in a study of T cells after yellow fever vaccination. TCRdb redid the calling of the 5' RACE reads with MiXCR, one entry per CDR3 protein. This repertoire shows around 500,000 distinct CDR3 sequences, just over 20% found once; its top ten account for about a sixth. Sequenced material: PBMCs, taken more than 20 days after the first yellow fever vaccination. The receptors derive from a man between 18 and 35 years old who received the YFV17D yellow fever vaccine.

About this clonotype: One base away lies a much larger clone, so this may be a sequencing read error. Written as DNA, the CDR3 is TGTGCCAGCAGCACCTCCGGGACTAGAGTTTACACCGGGGAGCTGTTTTTT. It yields the protein CASSTSGTRVYTGELFF. The chain uses TRBV7-3 and TRBJ2-2; 8 positions match TRBD2. Trimming cost V 5 bases and J 3 bases; bases outside gene matches: 11. Germline V CDR1 and CDR2: SGHTA, FQGTGA. The CDR3 loop spans 17 amino acids.

CDR3 protein: CASWGTGGVETQYF. Written as DNA, the CDR3 is TGTGCCAGCTGGGGAACTGGGGGTGTGGAGACCCAGTACTTC. The gene calls are TRBV12-3 or TRBV12-4 and TRBJ2-5; TRBD1 or TRBD2 may be the D gene (5 bases each). This CDR3 comprises 14 residues. V lost 8 bases, J lost 5 bases, and 18 bases lay in between.

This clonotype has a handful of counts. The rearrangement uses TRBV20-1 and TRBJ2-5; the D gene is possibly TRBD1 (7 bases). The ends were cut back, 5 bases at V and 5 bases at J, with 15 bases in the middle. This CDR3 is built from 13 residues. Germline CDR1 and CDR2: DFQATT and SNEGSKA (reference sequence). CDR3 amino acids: CSAPRGAGETQYF. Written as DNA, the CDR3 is TGCAGTGCTCCCAGGGGGGCTGGGGAGACCCAGTACTTC.

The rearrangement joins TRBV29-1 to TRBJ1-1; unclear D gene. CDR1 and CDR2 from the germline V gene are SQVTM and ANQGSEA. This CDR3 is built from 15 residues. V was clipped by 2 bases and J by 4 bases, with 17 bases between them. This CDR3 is CSVESPFYMGTEAFF. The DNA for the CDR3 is TGCAGCGTTGAAAGCCCATTTTACATGGGCACTGAAGCTTTCTTT.

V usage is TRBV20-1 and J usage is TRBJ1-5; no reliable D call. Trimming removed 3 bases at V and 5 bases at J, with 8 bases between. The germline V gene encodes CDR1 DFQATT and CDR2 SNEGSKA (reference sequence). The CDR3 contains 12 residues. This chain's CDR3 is CSASSWDQPQHF. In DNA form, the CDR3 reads TGCAGTGCTAGTTCCTGGGATCAGCCCCAGCATTTT.

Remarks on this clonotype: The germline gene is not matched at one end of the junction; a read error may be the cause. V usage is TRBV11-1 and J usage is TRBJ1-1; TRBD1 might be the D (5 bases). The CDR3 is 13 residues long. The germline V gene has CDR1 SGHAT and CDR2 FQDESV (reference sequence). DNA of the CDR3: TGTGCCAGCAGCCCGACCCCCCGGGGCGAACTCGTCTTT. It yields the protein CASSPTPRGELVF.